This T cell receptor beta chain was recorded in a study of monozygotic twins with inflammatory bowel disease. TCRdb re-analyzed the 5' RACE reads; it lists each CDR3 protein once, without DNA. The table for this sample gives some 150,000 distinct CDR3 sequences. The germline V gene encodes CDR1 KGHSH and CDR2 LQKENI. This CDR3 is 15 amino acids long. Sequences were obtained from blood. The chain is built from TRBV18 and TRBJ2-2; TCRdb lists TRBD2, though no DNA is available to test this call. The receptor's source is a human donor with ulcerative colitis or Crohn's disease, or a healthy co-twin of an affected twin (not recorded which). The CDR3: CASSQWRENTGELFF.